This T cell receptor beta chain was recorded in a study of blood T cell repertoires in COVID-19. V was trimmed by 1 base and J by 0 bases, leaving 9 bases between them. The germline V gene has CDR1 SEHNR and CDR2 FQNEAQ (reference sequence). There are 16 residues in the CDR3. The assay was immunoSEQ multiplex PCR, and TCRdb's table has in-frame clones only and misses some. The data show about 170,000 clones, more than 75% seen once. Material for sequencing was peripheral blood. The V gene is TRBV7-9, the J gene TRBJ1-4, with D unresolved. The sequence came from a man between 45 and 60 years old who had recovered from COVID-19. The DNA of the CDR3 is TGTGCCAGCAGCTTAGTCTTGGGAGCAACTAATGAAAAACTGTTTTTT. This encodes CASSLVLGATNEKLFF.